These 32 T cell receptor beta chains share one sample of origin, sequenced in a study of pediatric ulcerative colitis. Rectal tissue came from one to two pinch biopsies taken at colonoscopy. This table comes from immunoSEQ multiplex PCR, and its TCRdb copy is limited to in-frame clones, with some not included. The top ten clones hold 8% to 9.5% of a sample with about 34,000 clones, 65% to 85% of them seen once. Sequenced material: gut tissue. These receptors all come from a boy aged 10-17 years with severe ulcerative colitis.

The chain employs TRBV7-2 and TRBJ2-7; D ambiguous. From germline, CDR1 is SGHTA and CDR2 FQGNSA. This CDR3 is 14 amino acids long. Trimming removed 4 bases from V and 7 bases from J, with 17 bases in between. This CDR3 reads CASSSAGSHREQYF. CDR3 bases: TGTGCCAGCAGCTCGGCCGGTTCCCACCGGGAGCAGTACTTC.

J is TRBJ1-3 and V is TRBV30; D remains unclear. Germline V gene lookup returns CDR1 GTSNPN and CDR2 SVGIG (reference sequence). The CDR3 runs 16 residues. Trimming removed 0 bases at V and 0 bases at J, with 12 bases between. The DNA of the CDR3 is TGTGCCTGGAGTGTAGGAAGCCGCAGCTCTGGAAACACCATATATTTT. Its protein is CAWSVGSRSSGNTIYF.

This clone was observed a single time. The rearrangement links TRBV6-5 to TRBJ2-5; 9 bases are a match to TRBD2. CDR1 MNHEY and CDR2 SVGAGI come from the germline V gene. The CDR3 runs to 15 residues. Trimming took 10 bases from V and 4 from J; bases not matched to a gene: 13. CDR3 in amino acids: CATTNGLAMGETQYF. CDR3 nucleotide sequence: TGTGCCACTACGAACGGACTAGCGATGGGAGAGACCCAGTACTTC.

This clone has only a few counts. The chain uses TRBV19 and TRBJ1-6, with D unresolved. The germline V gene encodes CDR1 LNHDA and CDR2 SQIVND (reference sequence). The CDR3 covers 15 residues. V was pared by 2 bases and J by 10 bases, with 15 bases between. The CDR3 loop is CASSIPGSLSSPLHF. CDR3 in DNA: TGTGCCAGTAGTATACCGGGGAGTCTAAGCTCACCCCTCCACTTT. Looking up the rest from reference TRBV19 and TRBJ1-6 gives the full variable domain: DGGITQSPKYLFRKEGQNVTLSCEQNLNHDAMYWYRQDPGQGLRLIYYSQIVNDFQKGDIAEGYSVSREKKESFPLTVTSAQKNPTAFYLCASSIPGSLSSPLHFGNGTRLTVT.

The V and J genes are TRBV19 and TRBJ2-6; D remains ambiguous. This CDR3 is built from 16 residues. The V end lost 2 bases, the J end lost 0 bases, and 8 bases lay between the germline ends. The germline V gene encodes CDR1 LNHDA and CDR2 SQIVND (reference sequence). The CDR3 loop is CASSIRRNSGANVLTF. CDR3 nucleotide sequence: TGTGCCAGTAGTATACGACGAAACTCTGGGGCCAACGTCCTGACTTTC.

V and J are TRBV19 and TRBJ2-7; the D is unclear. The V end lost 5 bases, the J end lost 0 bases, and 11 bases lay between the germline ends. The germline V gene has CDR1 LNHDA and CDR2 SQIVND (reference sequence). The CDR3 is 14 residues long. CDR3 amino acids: CASSRTASSYEQYF. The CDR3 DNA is TGTGCCAGTAGTCGGACGGCGAGCTCCTACGAGCAGTACTTC.

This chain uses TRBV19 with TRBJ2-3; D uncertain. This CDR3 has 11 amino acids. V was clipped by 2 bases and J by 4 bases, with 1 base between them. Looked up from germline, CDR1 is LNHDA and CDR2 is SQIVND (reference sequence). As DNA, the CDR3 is TGTGCCAGTAGTATATCAGATACGCAGTATTTT. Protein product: CASSISDTQYF.

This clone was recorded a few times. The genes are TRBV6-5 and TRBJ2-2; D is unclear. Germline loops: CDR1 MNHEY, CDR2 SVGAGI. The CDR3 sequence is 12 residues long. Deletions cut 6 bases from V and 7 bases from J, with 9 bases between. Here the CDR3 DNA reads TGTGCCAGCAGGGAATCTCTCGGGGAGCTGTTTTTT. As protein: CASRESLGELFF.

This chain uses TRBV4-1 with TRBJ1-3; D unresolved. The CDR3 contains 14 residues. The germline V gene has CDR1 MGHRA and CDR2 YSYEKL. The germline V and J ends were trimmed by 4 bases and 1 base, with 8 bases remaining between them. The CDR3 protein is CASSREWSGNTIYF. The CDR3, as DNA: TGCGCCAGCAGCCGTGAATGGTCTGGAAACACCATATATTTT.

DNA of the CDR3: TGTGCCAGCAGCGCCCGGGACAGGAATAACTATGGCTACACCTTC. Amino acids: CASSARDRNNYGYTF. The chain joins TRBV7-9 to TRBJ1-2; 8 bases map to TRBD1. CDR1 and CDR2 (germline): SEHNR, FQNEAQ (reference sequence). This CDR3 has 15 residues. The trim removed 5 bases at V and 1 base at J, leaving 6 bases unmatched.

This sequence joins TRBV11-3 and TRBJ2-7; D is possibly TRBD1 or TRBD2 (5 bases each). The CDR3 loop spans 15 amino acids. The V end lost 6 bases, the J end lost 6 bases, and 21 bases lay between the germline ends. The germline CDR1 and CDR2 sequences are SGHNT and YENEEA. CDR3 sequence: CASRPSRRGTGEQYF. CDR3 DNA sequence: TGTGCCAGCAGACCATCGAGACGGGGTACAGGCGAGCAGTACTTC. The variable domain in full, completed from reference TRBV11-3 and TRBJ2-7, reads EAGVVQSPRYKIIEKKQPVAFWCNPISGHNTLYWYLQNLGQGPELLIRYENEEAVDDSQLPKDRFSAERLKGVDSTLKIQPAELGDSAVYLCASRPSRRGTGEQYFGPGTRLTVT.

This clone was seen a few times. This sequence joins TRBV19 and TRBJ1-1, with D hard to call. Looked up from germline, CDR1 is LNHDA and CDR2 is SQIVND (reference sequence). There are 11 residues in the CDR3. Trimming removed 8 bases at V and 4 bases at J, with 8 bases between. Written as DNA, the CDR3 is TGTGCCAGTGGTCGAAGCACTGAAGCTTTCTTT. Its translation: CASGRSTEAFF.

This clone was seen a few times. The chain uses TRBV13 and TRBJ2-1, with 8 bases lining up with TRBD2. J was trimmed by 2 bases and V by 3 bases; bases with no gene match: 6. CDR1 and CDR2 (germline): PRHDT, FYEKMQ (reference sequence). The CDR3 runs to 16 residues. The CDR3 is CASSFSLAATYNEQFF. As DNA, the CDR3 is TGTGCCAGCAGCTTTTCACTAGCGGCCACCTACAATGAGCAGTTCTTC.

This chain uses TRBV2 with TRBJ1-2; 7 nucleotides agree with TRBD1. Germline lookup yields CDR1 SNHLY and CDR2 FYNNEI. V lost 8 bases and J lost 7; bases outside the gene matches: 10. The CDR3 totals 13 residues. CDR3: CASGQEFRVGYTF. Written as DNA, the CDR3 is TGTGCCAGCGGACAGGAGTTTCGGGTTGGCTACACCTTC.

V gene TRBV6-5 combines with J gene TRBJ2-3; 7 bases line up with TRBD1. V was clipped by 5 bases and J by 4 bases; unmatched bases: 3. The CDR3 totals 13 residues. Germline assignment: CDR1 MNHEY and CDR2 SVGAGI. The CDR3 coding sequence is TGTGCCAGCAGTCACAGGGGTGCAGATACGCAGTATTTT. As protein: CASSHRGADTQYF.

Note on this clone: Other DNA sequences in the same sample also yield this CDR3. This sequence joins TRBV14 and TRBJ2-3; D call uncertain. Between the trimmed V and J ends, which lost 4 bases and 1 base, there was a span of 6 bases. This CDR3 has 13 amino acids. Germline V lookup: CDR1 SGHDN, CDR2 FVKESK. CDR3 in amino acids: CASSLQGTDTQYF. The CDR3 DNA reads TGTGCCAGCAGCCTCCAGGGCACAGATACGCAGTATTTT.

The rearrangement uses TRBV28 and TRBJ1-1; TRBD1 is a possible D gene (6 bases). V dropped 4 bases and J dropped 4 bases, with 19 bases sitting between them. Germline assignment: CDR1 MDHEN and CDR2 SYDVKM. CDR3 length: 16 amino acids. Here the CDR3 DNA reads TGTGCCAGCAGTTCTCCGCGGGACACCAAGGGCACTGAAGCTTTCTTT. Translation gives CASSSPRDTKGTEAFF.

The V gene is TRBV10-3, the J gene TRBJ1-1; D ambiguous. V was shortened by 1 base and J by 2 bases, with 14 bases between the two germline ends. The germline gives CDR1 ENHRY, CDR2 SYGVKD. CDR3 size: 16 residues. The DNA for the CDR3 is TGTGCCATCAGTGAGTATCGGGAGAGGCCCAACACTGAAGCTTTCTTT. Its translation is CAISEYRERPNTEAFF.

CDR3 DNA: TGCGCCAGCAGGTACGGGGGGCCGGACGCTGAAGCTTTCTTT. This sequence encodes CASRYGGPDAEAFF. The chain couples TRBV5-1 to TRBJ1-1; a weak D match, TRBD1 (6 bases). The V and J ends lost 5 bases and 6 bases respectively, with 17 bases between them. Germline-derived CDR1 and CDR2 are SGHRS and YFSETQ. The CDR3 has 14 residues. The whole variable domain, remainder taken from reference TRBV5-1 and TRBJ1-1, is KAGVTQTPRYLIKTRGQQVTLSCSPISGHRSVSWYQQTPGQGLQFLFEYFSETQRNKGNFPGRFSGRQFSNSRSEMNVSTLELGDSALYLCASRYGGPDAEAFFGQGTRLTVV.

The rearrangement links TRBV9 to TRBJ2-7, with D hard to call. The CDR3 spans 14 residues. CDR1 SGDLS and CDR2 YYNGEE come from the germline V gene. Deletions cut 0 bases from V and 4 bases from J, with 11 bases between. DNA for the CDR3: TGTGCCAGCAGCGTAGAAGGAGAAGCTTACGAGCAGTACTTC. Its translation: CASSVEGEAYEQYF.

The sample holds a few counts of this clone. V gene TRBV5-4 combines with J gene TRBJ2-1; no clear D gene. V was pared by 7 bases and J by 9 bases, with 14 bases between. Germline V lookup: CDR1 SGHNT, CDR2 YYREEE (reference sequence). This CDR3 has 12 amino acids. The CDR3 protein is CASFFVGREQFF. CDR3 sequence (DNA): TGTGCCAGCTTCTTTGTGGGCCGTGAGCAGTTCTTC. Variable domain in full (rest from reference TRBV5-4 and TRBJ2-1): ETGVTQSPTHLIKTRGQQVTLRCSSQSGHNTVSWYQQALGQGPQFIFQYYREEENGRGNFPPRFSGLQFPNYSSELNVNALELDDSALYLCASFFVGREQFFGPGTRLTVL.

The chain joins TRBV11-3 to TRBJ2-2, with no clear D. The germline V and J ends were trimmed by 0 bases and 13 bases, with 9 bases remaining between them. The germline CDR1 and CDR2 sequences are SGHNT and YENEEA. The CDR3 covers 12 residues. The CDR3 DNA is TGTGCCAGCAGCTTAGATCGGAAGGTGCTGTTTTTT. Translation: CASSLDRKVLFF.

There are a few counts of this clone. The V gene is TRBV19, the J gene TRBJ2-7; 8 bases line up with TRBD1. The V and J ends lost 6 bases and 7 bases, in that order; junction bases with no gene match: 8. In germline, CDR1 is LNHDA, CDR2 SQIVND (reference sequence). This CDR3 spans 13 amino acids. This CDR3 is CASSRTGTLEQYF. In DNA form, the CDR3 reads TGTGCCAGTAGCCGGACAGGGACGCTGGAGCAGTACTTC.

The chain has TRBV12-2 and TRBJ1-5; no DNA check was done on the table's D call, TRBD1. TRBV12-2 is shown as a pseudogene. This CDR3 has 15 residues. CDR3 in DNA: TGTGCAAGTCGCTCCCGGGACAGGGGGCATCAGCCCCAGCATTTT. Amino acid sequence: CASRSRDRGHQPQHF.

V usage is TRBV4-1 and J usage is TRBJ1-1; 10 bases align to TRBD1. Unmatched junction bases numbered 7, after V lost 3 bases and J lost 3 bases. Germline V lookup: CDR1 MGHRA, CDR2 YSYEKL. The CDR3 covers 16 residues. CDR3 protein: CASSQPGQGMYTEAFF. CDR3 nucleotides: TGCGCCAGCAGCCAGCCGGGACAGGGGATGTACACTGAAGCTTTCTTT.

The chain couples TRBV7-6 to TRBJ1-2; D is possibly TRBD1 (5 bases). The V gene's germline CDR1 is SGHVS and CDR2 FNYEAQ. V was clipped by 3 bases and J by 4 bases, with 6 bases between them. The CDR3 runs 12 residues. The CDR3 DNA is TGTGCCAGCAGCTTTGACAGCTATGGCTACACCTTC. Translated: CASSFDSYGYTF. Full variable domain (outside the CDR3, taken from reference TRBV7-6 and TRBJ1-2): GAGVSQSPRYKVTKRGQDVALRCDPISGHVSLYWYRQALGQGPEFLTYFNYEAQQDKSGLPNDRFSAERPEGSISTLTIQRTEQRDSAMYRCASSFDSYGYTFGSGTRLTVV.

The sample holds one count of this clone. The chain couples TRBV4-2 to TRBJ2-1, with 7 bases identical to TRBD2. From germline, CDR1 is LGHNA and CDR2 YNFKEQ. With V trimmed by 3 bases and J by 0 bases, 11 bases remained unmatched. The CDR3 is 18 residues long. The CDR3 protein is CASSQEKRGGNSYNEQFF. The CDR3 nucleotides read TGTGCCAGCAGCCAGGAGAAGCGCGGGGGAAACTCCTACAATGAGCAGTTCTTC.

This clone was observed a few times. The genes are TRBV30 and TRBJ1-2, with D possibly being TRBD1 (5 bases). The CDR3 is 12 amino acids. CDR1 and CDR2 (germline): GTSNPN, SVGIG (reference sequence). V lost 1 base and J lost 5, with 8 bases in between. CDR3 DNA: TGTGCCTGGAGTGACGAGGGGTATGGCTACACCTTC. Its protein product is CAWSDEGYGYTF.

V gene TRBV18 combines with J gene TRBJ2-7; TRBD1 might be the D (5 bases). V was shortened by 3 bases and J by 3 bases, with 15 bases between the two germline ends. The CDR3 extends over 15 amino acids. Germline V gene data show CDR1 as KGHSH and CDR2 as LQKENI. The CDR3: CASSPTERGGYEQYF. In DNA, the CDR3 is TGTGCCAGCTCACCCACGGAAAGGGGCGGCTACGAGCAGTACTTC. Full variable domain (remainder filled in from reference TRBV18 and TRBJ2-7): NAGVMQNPRHLVRRRGQEARLRCSPMKGHSHVYWYRQLPEEGLKFMVYLQKENIIDESGMPKERFSAEFPKEGPSILRIQQVVRGDSAAYFCASSPTERGGYEQYFGPGTRLTVT.

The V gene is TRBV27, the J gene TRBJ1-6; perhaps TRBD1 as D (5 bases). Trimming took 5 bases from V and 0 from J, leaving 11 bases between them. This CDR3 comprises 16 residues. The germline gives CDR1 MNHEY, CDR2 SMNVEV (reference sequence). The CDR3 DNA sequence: TGTGCCAGCAGTCCAGGGAAAAGCTCCTATAATTCACCCCTCCACTTT. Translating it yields CASSPGKSSYNSPLHF.

CDR3 protein: CASSLPGTGRYEQYF. In DNA, the CDR3 is TGTGCCAGCAGTTTACCCGGGACAGGCCGATACGAGCAGTACTTC. The chain combines TRBV28 with TRBJ2-7, with 8 bases matching TRBD1. V was clipped by 2 bases and J by 4 bases; unmatched bases: 7. CDR3 size: 15 residues. Germline-derived CDR1 and CDR2 are MDHEN and SYDVKM.

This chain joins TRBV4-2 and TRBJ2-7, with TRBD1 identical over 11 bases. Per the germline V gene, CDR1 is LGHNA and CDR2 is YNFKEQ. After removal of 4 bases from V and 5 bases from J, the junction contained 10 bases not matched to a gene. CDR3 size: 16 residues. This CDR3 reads CASSPTPGQGVHEQYF. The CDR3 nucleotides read TGTGCCAGCAGCCCCACGCCGGGACAGGGGGTCCACGAGCAGTACTTC.